The 28 T cell receptor beta chains in this list originate from one sample, sequenced in a study of cytomegalovirus exposure and HLA in healthy donors. The primer mix had 60 Vbeta and 13 Jbeta primers. Clones were sequenced by immunoSEQ multiplex PCR, and TCRdb holds only the in-frame ones, with some missing. The sample shows approximately 150,000 clones, around three quarters of them seen only once. The sample taken for sequencing was PBMCs. The source is a woman in her twenties or thirties in good health and CMV-seronegative.

The chain links TRBV6-1 to TRBJ1-6; D ambiguous. From germline, CDR1 is MNHNS and CDR2 SASEGT. V was trimmed by 4 bases and J by 4 bases, leaving 11 bases between them. The CDR3 has 15 residues. The CDR3 spells CASSGEGPYNSPLHF. CDR3 bases: TGTGCCAGCAGTGGTGAGGGTCCGTATAATTCACCCCTCCACTTT.

A single count supports this clone. V and J are TRBV7-2 and TRBJ1-2; TRBD1 matches at 8 bases. The CDR3 is made up of 15 amino acids. Germline values: CDR1 SGHTA, CDR2 FQGNSA. V gave up 2 bases and J gave up 11 bases; unmatched junction bases: 13. The CDR3 sequence is CASSLYGTGGWWYTF. The CDR3 region has the DNA TGTGCCAGCAGCTTATACGGGACAGGAGGATGGTGGTACACCTTC.

This sequence joins TRBV29-1 and TRBJ2-1; D ambiguous. Trimming removed 0 bases at V and 6 bases at J, with 9 bases between. The germline gives CDR1 SQVTM, CDR2 ANQGSEA. This CDR3 region has 13 residues. The CDR3: CSVEDLISNEQFF. CDR3 in DNA: TGCAGCGTTGAAGACCTAATCTCCAATGAGCAGTTCTTC.

This clone has just a few counts. The CDR3 coding sequence is TGTGCCAGTAACAGGGGGCGCTTTTATGGCTACACCTTC. This sequence encodes CASNRGRFYGYTF. The rearrangement links TRBV5-8 to TRBJ1-2; TRBD1 agrees at 9 bases. J gave up 5 bases and V 8 bases, and 7 bases lay outside the gene matches. The CDR3 runs 13 residues. Germline CDR1 is SGHTS and CDR2 is YDEGEE.

This clone appeared once. This chain connects TRBV19 to TRBJ2-2; TRBD2 aligns across 9 bases. Germline CDR1 LNHDA, CDR2 SQIVND (reference sequence). V was clipped by 5 bases and J by 4 bases; unmatched bases: 11. This CDR3 region has 17 residues. CDR3 amino acids: CASSDLAGRSSTGELFF. CDR3 nucleotide sequence: TGTGCCAGTAGTGACCTAGCGGGAAGGTCCAGCACCGGGGAGCTGTTTTTT.

This clone turned up a few times. The rearrangement joins TRBV18 to TRBJ2-7, with 8 positions matching TRBD1. This CDR3 spans 18 amino acids. V lost 3 bases and J lost 5; bases outside the gene matches: 18. Germline V gene sequence: CDR1 KGHSH, CDR2 LQKENI. CDR3 protein: CASSPTTGAVLNPHEQYF. CDR3 bases: TGTGCCAGCTCACCCACGACAGGGGCCGTACTCAACCCCCACGAGCAGTACTTC.

This clone was picked up a small number of times. This sequence joins TRBV2 and TRBJ2-2; a possible D gene is TRBD2 (6 bases). The ends were cut back, 7 bases at V and 2 bases at J, with 11 bases in the middle. Germline CDR1 reads SNHLY; CDR2 reads FYNNEI. The length of the CDR3 is 14 residues. CDR3 amino acids: CASTGGVNTGELFF. DNA for the CDR3: TGTGCCAGCACAGGCGGGGTTAACACCGGGGAGCTGTTTTTT.

This chain connects TRBV20-1 to TRBJ2-3; D remains ambiguous. The CDR3 is 11 residues long. CDR1 DFQATT and CDR2 SNEGSKA come from the germline V gene (reference sequence). Trimming left V 0 bases short and J 6 bases short, with 4 bases between. The CDR3 DNA sequence: TGCAGTGCTAGAGATTCGGATACGCAGTATTTT. Translation: CSARDSDTQYF.

This rearrangement joins TRBV11-2 to TRBJ1-2, with D maybe TRBD1 (5 bases). V lost 0 bases and J lost 8, with 19 bases in between. The germline V gene encodes CDR1 SGHAT and CDR2 FQNNGV. This CDR3 is 16 amino acids long. The DNA of the CDR3 is TGTGCCAGCAGCTTAGAAGGCGGCAGGGTATTAAGGGGCTACACCTTC. It encodes CASSLEGGRVLRGYTF. Full variable domain (outside the CDR3, taken from reference TRBV11-2 and TRBJ1-2): EAGVAQSPRYKIIEKRQSVAFWCNPISGHATLYWYQQILGQGPKLLIQFQNNGVVDDSQLPKDRFSAERLKGVDSTLKIQPAKLEDSAVYLCASSLEGGRVLRGYTFGSGTRLTVV.

The rearrangement uses TRBV18 and TRBJ2-5; TRBD2 agrees at 8 bases. The CDR3 is 14 amino acids. Trimming took 9 bases from V and 1 from J; bases not matched to a gene: 7. The germline CDR1 and CDR2 sequences are KGHSH and LQKENI. Here the CDR3 reads CASLSGGSQETQYF. CDR3 in DNA: TGTGCCAGTCTCAGCGGGGGATCCCAAGAGACCCAGTACTTC. The full variable domain, rest sourced from reference TRBV18 and TRBJ2-5, is NAGVMQNPRHLVRRRGQEARLRCSPMKGHSHVYWYRQLPEEGLKFMVYLQKENIIDESGMPKERFSAEFPKEGPSILRIQQVVRGDSAAYFCASLSGGSQETQYFGPGTRLLVL.

This clone is a singleton in its sample. As DNA, the CDR3 is TGTGCCAGCAGTGAAAGACAGCAAGACTATGGCTACACCTTC. Its protein product is CASSERQQDYGYTF. The genes are TRBV2 and TRBJ1-2; perhaps TRBD1 as D (5 bases). Germline values: CDR1 SNHLY, CDR2 FYNNEI. This CDR3 comprises 14 residues. V was shortened by 2 bases and J by 3 bases, with 10 bases between the two germline ends. The entire variable domain, with the rest obtained from reference TRBV2 and TRBJ1-2, is as follows: EPEVTQTPSHQVTQMGQEVILRCVPISNHLYFYWYRQILGQKVEFLVSFYNNEISEKSEIFDDQFSVERPDGSNFTLKIRSTKLEDSAMYFCASSERQQDYGYTFGSGTRLTVV.

This rearrangement joins TRBV30 to TRBJ1-2, with D uncertain. CDR3 length: 13 residues. Germline V gene sequence: CDR1 GTSNPN, CDR2 SVGIG (reference sequence). V gave up 2 bases and J gave up 4 bases, with 11 bases separating them. CDR3 region: CAWSSGSIYGYTF. The CDR3, as DNA: TGTGCCTGGAGTAGCGGGTCCATCTATGGCTACACCTTC.

This chain joins TRBV5-1 and TRBJ1-2, with D possibly matching TRBD1 (6 bases). The CDR3 contains 13 residues. V dropped 4 bases and J dropped 5 bases, with 12 bases sitting between them. Germline-derived CDR1 and CDR2 are SGHRS and YFSETQ. The CDR3: CASSSGQTYGYTF. CDR3 nucleotide sequence: TGCGCCAGCAGCAGTGGACAGACTTATGGCTACACCTTC.

The chain links TRBV28 to TRBJ2-7, with TRBD1 matching 8 bases. The CDR3 has 18 residues. The V gene end was trimmed by 5 bases and the J gene end by 4 bases; junction bases not matched to a gene: 19. Germline values: CDR1 MDHEN, CDR2 SYDVKM. CDR3 amino acids: CASSTALTGDTSLYEQYF. CDR3 in DNA: TGTGCCAGCAGTACAGCTTTGACAGGGGACACATCCCTATACGAGCAGTACTTC.

The rearrangement uses TRBV27 and TRBJ1-1, with a weak D call TRBD1 (6 bases). CDR3 size: 12 residues. Per the germline V gene, CDR1 is MNHEY and CDR2 is SMNVEV (reference sequence). Trimming pared 4 bases from V and 11 bases from J, leaving 14 bases between. CDR3 bases: TGTGCCAGCAGTTCCCAGACAGGCGGCGCTTTCTTT. Amino acids: CASSSQTGGAFF.

The V and J genes are TRBV27 and TRBJ2-7, with 8 bases lining up with TRBD2. V trimming: 6 bases; J trimming: 4 bases; junction bases outside the gene matches: 8. This CDR3 has 14 residues. The germline CDR1 and CDR2 sequences are MNHEY and SMNVEV (reference sequence). DNA for the CDR3: TGTGCCAGCAGCCGCCTGGCGGGGGGATACGAGCAGTACTTC. Amino acid sequence: CASSRLAGGYEQYF.

The J gene is TRBJ1-2, the V gene TRBV7-9; possibly TRBD1 for D (5 bases). This CDR3 is built from 14 residues. Germline loops: CDR1 SEHNR, CDR2 FQNEAQ (reference sequence). The germline V and J ends were trimmed by 4 bases and 8 bases, with 17 bases remaining between them. CDR3 nucleotide sequence: TGTGCCAGCAGCTCCGGTCCGCGGGGGGGAGGCTACACCTTC. This encodes CASSSGPRGGGYTF. The full variable domain, rest sourced from reference TRBV7-9 and TRBJ1-2, is DTGVSQNPRHKITKRGQNVTFRCDPISEHNRLYWYRQTLGQGPEFLTYFQNEAQLEKSRLLSDRFSAERPKGSFSTLEIQRTEQGDSAMYLCASSSGPRGGGYTFGSGTRLTVV.

V and J are TRBV9 and TRBJ2-3; 12 positions agree with TRBD2. Losses at the gene ends were 4 bases for V and 3 bases for J; bases not matched to a gene: 6. Germline CDR1 and CDR2: SGDLS and YYNGEE. This CDR3 has 16 amino acids. CDR3 DNA sequence: TGTGCCAGCAGCCGCCGACTAGCGGGAGCAACAGATACGCAGTATTTT. Translated: CASSRRLAGATDTQYF.

The V call is TRBV27, the J call TRBJ1-2, with 12 bases matching TRBD1. The CDR3 runs 16 residues. From germline, CDR1 is MNHEY and CDR2 SMNVEV (reference sequence). The trim removed 6 bases at V and 8 bases at J, leaving 13 bases unmatched. As DNA, the CDR3 is TGTGCCAGCAGCCAGTTTGTGGGACAGGGGGCGGAGGGCTACACCTTC. Protein: CASSQFVGQGAEGYTF.

V is TRBV10-3 and J is TRBJ1-2, with 7 bases aligning to TRBD1. The germline gives CDR1 ENHRY, CDR2 SYGVKD. The CDR3 totals 14 residues. V gave up 6 bases and J gave up 3 bases; unmatched junction bases: 7. The CDR3 loop is CAIRSTGSHYGYTF. DNA for the CDR3: TGTGCCATCAGGTCGACAGGGAGTCACTATGGCTACACCTTC.

The V gene is TRBV11-2, the J gene TRBJ1-2; possible D gene TRBD1, 5 bases. This CDR3 has 14 amino acids. CDR1 SGHAT and CDR2 FQNNGV come from the germline V gene. Deletions cut 4 bases from V and 1 base from J, with 10 bases between. CDR3 amino acids: CASSSRTLNYGYTF. CDR3 DNA: TGTGCCAGCAGCTCGCGGACACTTAACTATGGCTACACCTTC.

V is TRBV9 and J is TRBJ2-5, with 10 bases that match TRBD2. The length of the CDR3 is 19 residues. Trimming at V came to 0 bases and at J to 5 bases, leaving 16 bases not matched to a gene. Germline CDR1 and CDR2: SGDLS and YYNGEE. CDR3 loop: CASSVGGGRLAGGWETQYF. The CDR3 DNA follows: TGTGCCAGCAGCGTAGGGGGCGGACGACTAGCGGGCGGTTGGGAGACCCAGTACTTC. The entire variable domain, with the rest obtained from reference TRBV9 and TRBJ2-5, is as follows: DSGVTQTPKHLITATGQRVTLRCSPRSGDLSVYWYQQSLDQGLQFLIQYYNGEERAKGNILERFSAQQFPDLHSELNLSSLELGDSALYFCASSVGGGRLAGGWETQYFGPGTRLLVL.

The J gene is TRBJ2-3, the V gene TRBV7-2; D may be TRBD1 (6 bases). V lost 4 bases to trimming and J lost 4 bases, with 15 bases between them. Germline values: CDR1 SGHTA, CDR2 FQGNSA. This CDR3 region has 15 residues. Written as DNA, the CDR3 is TGTGCCAGCAGCTCTCCGGACAGCCGTCCAGATACGCAGTATTTT. This encodes CASSSPDSRPDTQYF.

The V and J genes are TRBV9 and TRBJ2-2; 7 nucleotides line up with TRBD1. The CDR3 loop spans 15 amino acids. Trimming took 4 bases from V and 7 from J; bases not matched to a gene: 10. The germline V gene has CDR1 SGDLS and CDR2 YYNGEE. The CDR3 region has the DNA TGTGCCAGCAGCCAAAATACCAGGGGGAACGGGGAGCTGTTTTTT. It codes for CASSQNTRGNGELFF.

CDR3 region: CASRASGTGGIELFF. In DNA form, the CDR3 reads TGTGCCAGCAGGGCATCCGGGACAGGGGGGATCGAACTGTTTTTT. V is TRBV27 and J is TRBJ1-4; 11 bases match TRBD1. The CDR3 has 15 amino acids. Germline V gene sequence: CDR1 MNHEY, CDR2 SMNVEV (reference sequence). V lost 6 bases, J lost 12 bases, and 12 bases stayed unmatched. Looking up the rest from reference TRBV27 and TRBJ1-4 gives the full variable domain: EAQVTQNPRYLITVTGKKLTVTCSQNMNHEYMSWYRQDPGLGLRQIYYSMNVEVTDKGDVPEGYKVSRKEKRNFPLILESPSPNQTSLYFCASRASGTGGIELFFGSGTQLSVL.

CDR3 bases: TGTGCCAGTAAGGGACAGGGGACCTACGAGCAGTACTTC. It encodes CASKGQGTYEQYF. This chain uses TRBV19 with TRBJ2-7, with 10 nucleotides matching TRBD1. The V segment lost 7 bases and the J segment 2 bases; nucleotides outside the gene matches: 2. Germline V lookup: CDR1 LNHDA, CDR2 SQIVND (reference sequence). The CDR3 runs 13 residues.

The V call is TRBV6-6, the J call TRBJ1-1; TRBD1 matches 9 bases. The V gene's germline CDR1 is MNHNY and CDR2 SVGAGI (reference sequence). Trimming took 6 bases from V and 5 from J; bases not matched to a gene: 7. The CDR3 consists of 14 residues. CDR3 sequence reads: CASRTTGGSTEAFF. CDR3 nucleotide sequence: TGTGCCAGCAGGACGACAGGGGGATCAACTGAAGCTTTCTTT.

J is TRBJ2-5 and V is TRBV18; D is uncertain. The CDR3 has 13 residues. CDR1 is KGHSH and CDR2 is LQKENI in the germline V gene. V lost 2 bases, J lost 0 bases, and 4 bases lay in between. CDR3 coding DNA: TGTGCCAGCTCACCAGAGTACCAAGAGACCCAGTACTTC. Its translation: CASSPEYQETQYF.